The clone carrying this T cell receptor beta chain has a handful of counts. Its antigen remains unknown. PCR was performed a second time for about 7 to 12 cycles using a sample-barcoded 5' primer and a J-beta primer mix. TCRdb ran MiXCR on the 5' RACE reads and lists one entry per CDR3 protein. The data show hundreds of thousands of distinct CDR3 sequences, with about half seen just once and 25% to 35% held by the top ten. The CDR3 extends over 13 amino acids. Germline V lookup: CDR1 SGHRS, CDR2 YFSETQ. V was shortened by 0 bases and J by 3 bases, with 6 bases between the two germline ends. Donors ranged from about 6 to 90 years old and were healthy Caucasians in Russia. Every sample had a minimum of 7 million PBMCs isolated. This sample was included in a study of blood T cells in healthy people across ages. Regarding the study as a whole: Naive T cell percentage showed a strong correlation with the diversity of TCR beta. Fewer expanded clones and more diversity marked long-lived versus aged donors.

The gene calls are TRBV5-1 and TRBJ1-2; the D is unclear. Source material: blood. This receptor was taken from a woman in her fifties or sixties in good health. The DNA of the CDR3 is TGCGCCAGCAGCTTGGGCCCCGACTATGGCTACACCTTC. Encoded protein: CASSLGPDYGYTF.